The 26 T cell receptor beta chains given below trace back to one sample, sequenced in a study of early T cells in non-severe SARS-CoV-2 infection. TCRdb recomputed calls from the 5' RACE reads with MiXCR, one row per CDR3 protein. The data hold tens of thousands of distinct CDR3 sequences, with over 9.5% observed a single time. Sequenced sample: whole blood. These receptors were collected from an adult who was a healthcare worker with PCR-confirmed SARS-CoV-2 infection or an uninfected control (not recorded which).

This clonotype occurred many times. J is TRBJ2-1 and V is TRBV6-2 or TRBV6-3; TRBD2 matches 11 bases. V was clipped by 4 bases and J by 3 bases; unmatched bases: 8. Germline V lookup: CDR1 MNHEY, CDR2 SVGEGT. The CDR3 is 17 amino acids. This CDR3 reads CASSSAPTSGIYNEQFF. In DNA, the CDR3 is TGTGCCAGCAGTTCCGCGCCGACTAGCGGGATCTACAATGAGCAGTTCTTC.

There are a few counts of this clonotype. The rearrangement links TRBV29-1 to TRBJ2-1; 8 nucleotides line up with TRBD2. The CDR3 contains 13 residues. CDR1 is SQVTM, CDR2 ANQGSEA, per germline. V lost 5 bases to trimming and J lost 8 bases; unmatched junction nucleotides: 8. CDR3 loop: CSVRTGGPDEQFF. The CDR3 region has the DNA TGCAGCGTTCGAACGGGAGGGCCCGATGAGCAGTTCTTC.

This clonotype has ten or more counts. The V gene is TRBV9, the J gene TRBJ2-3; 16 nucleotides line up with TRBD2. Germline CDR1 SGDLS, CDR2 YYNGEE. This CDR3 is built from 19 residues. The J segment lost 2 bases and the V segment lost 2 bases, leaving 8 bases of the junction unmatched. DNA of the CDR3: TGTGCCAGCAGCGTGGAACCGGGACTAGCGGGAGGGCCCACAGATACGCAGTATTTT. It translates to CASSVEPGLAGGPTDTQYF.

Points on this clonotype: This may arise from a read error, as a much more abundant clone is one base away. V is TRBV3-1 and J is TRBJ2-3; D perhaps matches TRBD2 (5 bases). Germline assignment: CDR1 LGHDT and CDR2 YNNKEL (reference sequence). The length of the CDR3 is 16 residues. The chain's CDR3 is CASSPRIAIRTDSQYF. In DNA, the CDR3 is TGTGCCAGCAGCCCCCGTATAGCGATACGCACAGATTCGCAGTATTTT.

This CDR3 is CASSQNPGTTEAQYF. In nucleotides, the CDR3 is TGTGCCAGCAGCCAGAACCCCGGGACCACTGAGGCCCAGTACTTC. The rearrangement joins TRBV9 to TRBJ2-5, with D perhaps matching TRBD1 or TRBD2 (5 bases each). With 4 bases removed from V and 9 bases from J, the gap between germline ends came to 22 bases. The length of the CDR3 is 15 residues. Germline CDR1 and CDR2: SGDLS and YYNGEE.

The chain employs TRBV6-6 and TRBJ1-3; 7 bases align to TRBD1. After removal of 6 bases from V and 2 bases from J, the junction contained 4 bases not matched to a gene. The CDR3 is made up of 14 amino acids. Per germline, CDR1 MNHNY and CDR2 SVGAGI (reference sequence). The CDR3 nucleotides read TGTGCCAGCAGGGATACAGGGGCTGGAAACACCATATATTTT. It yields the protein CASRDTGAGNTIYF.

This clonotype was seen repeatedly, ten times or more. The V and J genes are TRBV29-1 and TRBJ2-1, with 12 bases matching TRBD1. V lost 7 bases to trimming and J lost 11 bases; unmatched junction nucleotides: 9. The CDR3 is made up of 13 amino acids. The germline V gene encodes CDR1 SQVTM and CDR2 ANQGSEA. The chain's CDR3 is CSAMGQGAVQQFF. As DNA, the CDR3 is TGCAGCGCCATGGGACAGGGGGCGGTCCAGCAGTTCTTC.

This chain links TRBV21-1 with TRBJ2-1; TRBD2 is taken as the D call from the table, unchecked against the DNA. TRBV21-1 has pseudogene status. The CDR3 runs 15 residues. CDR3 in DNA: TGTGCCAGCATTTTCCCGACTAGGCCGGGCGATGAGCAGTTCTTC. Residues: CASIFPTRPGDEQFF.

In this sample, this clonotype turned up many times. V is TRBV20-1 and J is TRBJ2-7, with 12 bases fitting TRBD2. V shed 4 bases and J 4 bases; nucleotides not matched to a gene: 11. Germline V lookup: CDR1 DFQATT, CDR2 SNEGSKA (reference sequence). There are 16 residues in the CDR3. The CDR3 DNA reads TGCAGTGCTAACAATCTAGCGGGAGGGCCTCGGTACGAGCAGTACTTC. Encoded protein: CSANNLAGGPRYEQYF.

The CDR3 DNA reads TGTGCCAGCAGCTCTCGGAGGGCGGACGAGCAGTACTTC. This translates into CASSSRRADEQYF. The gene calls are TRBV7-9 and TRBJ2-7; possibly TRBD2 for D (6 bases). CDR1 is SEHNR and CDR2 is FQNEAQ in the germline V gene (reference sequence). V was pared by 4 bases and J by 5 bases, with 12 bases between. The CDR3 loop spans 13 amino acids.

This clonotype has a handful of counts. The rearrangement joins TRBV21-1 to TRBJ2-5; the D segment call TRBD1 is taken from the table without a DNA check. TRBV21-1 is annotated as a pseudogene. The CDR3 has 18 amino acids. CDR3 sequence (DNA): TGTGCCAGCAGCCTCGGAGGGTGTAAGTGGGGGCTCCAAGAGACCCAGTACTTC. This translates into CASSLGGCKWGLQETQYF.

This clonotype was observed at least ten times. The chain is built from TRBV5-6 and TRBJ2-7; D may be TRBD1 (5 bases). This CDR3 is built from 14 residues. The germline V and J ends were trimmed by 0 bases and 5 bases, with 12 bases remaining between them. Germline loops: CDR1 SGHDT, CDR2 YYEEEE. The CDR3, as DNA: TGTGCCAGCAGCTTGGGAGTGGGGCACGACGAGCAGTACTTC. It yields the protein CASSLGVGHDEQYF.

CDR3 sequence: CASSLYHNQETQYF. In DNA form, the CDR3 reads TGTGCCAGCAGCTTATACCACAACCAAGAGACCCAGTACTTC. The chain joins TRBV7-8 to TRBJ2-5; D uncertain. CDR1 is SGHVS and CDR2 is FQNEAQ in the germline V gene. Trimming took 2 bases from V and 0 from J, leaving 7 bases between them. The CDR3 is made up of 14 amino acids.

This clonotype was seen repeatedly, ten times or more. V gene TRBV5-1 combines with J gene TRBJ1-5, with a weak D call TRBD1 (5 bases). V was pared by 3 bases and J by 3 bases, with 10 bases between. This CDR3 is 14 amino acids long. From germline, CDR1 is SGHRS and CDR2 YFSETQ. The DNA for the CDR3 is TGCGCCAGCAGCTCCGACAGTCTCAATCAGCCCCAGCATTTT. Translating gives CASSSDSLNQPQHF.

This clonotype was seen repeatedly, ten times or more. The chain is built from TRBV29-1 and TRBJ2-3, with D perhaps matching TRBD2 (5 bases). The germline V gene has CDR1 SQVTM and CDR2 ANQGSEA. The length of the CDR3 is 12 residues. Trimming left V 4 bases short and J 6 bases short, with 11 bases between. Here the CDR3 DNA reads TGCAGCGTTGGAGGGAGTCGTGATACGCAGTATTTT. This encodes CSVGGSRDTQYF.

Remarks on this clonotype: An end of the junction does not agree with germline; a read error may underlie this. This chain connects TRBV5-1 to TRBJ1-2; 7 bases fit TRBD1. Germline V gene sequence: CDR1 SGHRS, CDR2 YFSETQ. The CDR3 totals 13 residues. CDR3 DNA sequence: TGCGCCTGCAGTCGGGACAGTGTATATGGCTACACCTTC. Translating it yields CACSRDSVYGYTF.

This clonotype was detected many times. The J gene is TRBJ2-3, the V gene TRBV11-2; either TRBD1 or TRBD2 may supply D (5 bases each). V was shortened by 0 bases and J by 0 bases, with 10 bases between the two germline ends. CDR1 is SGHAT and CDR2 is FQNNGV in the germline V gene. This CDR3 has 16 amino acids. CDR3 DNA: TGTGCCAGCAGCTTAGATGGGGCTAGCAGCACAGATACGCAGTATTTT. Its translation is CASSLDGASSTDTQYF.

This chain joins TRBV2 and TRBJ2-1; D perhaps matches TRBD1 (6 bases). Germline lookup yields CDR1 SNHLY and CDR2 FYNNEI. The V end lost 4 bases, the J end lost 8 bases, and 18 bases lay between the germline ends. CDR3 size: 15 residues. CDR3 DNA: TGTGCCAGCAGTGCTCAGGCAGGCCCAGGGGATGAGCAGTTCTTC. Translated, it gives CASSAQAGPGDEQFF.

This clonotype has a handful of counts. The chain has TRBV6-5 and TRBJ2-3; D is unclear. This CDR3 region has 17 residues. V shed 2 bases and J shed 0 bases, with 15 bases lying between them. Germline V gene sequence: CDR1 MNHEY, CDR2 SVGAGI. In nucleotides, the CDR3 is TGTGCCAGCAGTTACCCGCCGGACGTTTGGAGCACAGATACGCAGTATTTT. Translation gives CASSYPPDVWSTDTQYF.

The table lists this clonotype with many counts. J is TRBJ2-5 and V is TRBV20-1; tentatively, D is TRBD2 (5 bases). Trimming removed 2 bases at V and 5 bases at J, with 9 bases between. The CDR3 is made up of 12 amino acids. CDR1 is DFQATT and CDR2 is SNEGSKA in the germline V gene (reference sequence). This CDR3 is CSARWLAETQYF. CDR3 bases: TGCAGTGCTAGATGGCTAGCTGAGACCCAGTACTTC.

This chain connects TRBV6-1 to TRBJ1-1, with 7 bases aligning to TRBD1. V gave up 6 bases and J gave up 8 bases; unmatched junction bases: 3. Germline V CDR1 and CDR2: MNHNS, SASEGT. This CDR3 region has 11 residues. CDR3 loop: CASRDRREAFF. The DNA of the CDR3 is TGTGCCAGCAGGGACAGGAGAGAAGCTTTCTTT.

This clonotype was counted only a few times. CDR3 amino acids: CASSLNSGGQYTQYF. Here the CDR3 DNA reads TGTGCCAGCAGCTTAAATAGCGGGGGACAATATACGCAGTATTTT. The V call is TRBV7-3, the J call TRBJ2-3; TRBD2 agrees at 9 bases. The V and J ends lost 1 base and 7 bases, in that order; junction bases with no gene match: 6. From germline, CDR1 is SGHTA and CDR2 FQGTGA. The CDR3 covers 15 residues.

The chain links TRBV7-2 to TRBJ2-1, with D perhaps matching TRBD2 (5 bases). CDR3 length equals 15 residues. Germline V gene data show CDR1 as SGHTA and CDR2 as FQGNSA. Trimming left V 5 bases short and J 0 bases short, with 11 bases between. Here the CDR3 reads CASSPSGASYNEQFF. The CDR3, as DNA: TGTGCCAGCAGCCCCAGCGGAGCCTCCTACAATGAGCAGTTCTTC.

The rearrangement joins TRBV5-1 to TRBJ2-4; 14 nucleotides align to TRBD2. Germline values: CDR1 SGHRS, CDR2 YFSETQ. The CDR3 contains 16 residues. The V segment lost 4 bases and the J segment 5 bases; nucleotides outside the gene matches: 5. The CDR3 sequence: CASSVGLAGGENIQYF. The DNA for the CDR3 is TGCGCCAGCAGCGTAGGACTAGCGGGAGGAGAAAACATTCAGTACTTC.

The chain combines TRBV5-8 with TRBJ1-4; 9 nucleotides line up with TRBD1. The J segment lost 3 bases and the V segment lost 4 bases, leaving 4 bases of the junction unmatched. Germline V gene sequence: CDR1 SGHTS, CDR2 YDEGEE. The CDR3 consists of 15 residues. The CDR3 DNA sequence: TGTGCCAGCAGCCTAGGGACAGGGTCTAATGAAAAACTGTTTTTT. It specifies CASSLGTGSNEKLFF.

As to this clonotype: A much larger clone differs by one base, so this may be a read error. CDR3 nucleotide sequence: TGTGCCAGCAGCTTAACTAGCGGGAGGTATACGCAGTATTTT. Translated, it gives CASSLTSGRYTQYF. V is TRBV7-2 and J is TRBJ2-3, with 12 bases fitting TRBD2. Germline values: CDR1 SGHTA, CDR2 FQGNSA. With V trimmed by 2 bases and J by 7 bases, 1 base remained unmatched. The CDR3 totals 14 residues.